This TCR beta chain was identified in a study of blood T cells in healthy people across ages. Study-level results: TCR beta diversity, measured per million T cells, fell in a roughly linear way with age. Both higher diversity and more naive CD4+ cells marked long-lived donors when set against aged donors.

The CDR3 length is 12 residues. V was clipped by 1 base and J by 4 bases, with 5 bases between them. The germline V gene encodes CDR1 SGHTA and CDR2 FQGNSA. A remark on this clonotype: Its specificity is unknown.

The second PCR ran about 6 to 11 cycles with a sample-barcoded 5' primer and J-beta primers. The template-switch adaptor, which had 12 random nucleotides, put a tag on each cDNA molecule. TCRdb ran MiXCR on the 5' RACE reads and lists one entry per CDR3 protein. This sample has approximately 880,000 distinct CDR3 sequences; about 44% occur once, and the top ten carry around an eighth. The sample consisted of blood. The source is a young man in good health. The chain recombines TRBV7-2 with TRBJ2-7; no clear D gene. In DNA, the CDR3 is TGTGCCAGCAGCTTAGAACAGTACGAGCAGTACTTC. Amino acids: CASSLEQYEQYF.